The T cell receptor (beta chain) under discussion was sequenced for a study of cytomegalovirus exposure and HLA in healthy donors. In the study overall: The platform used for the 120 or so validation repertoires matched that of the approximately 670 first-cohort repertoires, a later analysis reported. Regarding the study as a whole: It was reported that the classifier diagnosed cytomegalovirus status with high specificity and sensitivity in both the original and validation cohorts. Three chains tied to CMV proved CMV antigen-specific in vitro.

Assay used: immunoSEQ multiplex PCR; TCRdb lists only in-frame clones, some missing. Altogether 250,000 or so clones are present, roughly 89% being singletons, with the ten largest covering less than 3%. A word on this clone: Its specificity is not known.

The sequencing input was PBMCs. The source is a man aged 18-30 years in good health and CMV-seronegative.

CDR3: CASRPNPPNIKQYF. The CDR3 DNA is TGTGCCAGCAGACCTAACCCCCCCAATATCAAGCAGTACTTC. The rearrangement links TRBV28 to TRBJ2-7; D is uncertain. V was shortened by 6 bases and J by 8 bases, with 20 bases between the two germline ends. Germline CDR1 MDHEN, CDR2 SYDVKM. This CDR3 comprises 14 residues. Complete variable domain (other parts from reference TRBV28 and TRBJ2-7): DVKVTQSSRYLVKRTGEKVFLECVQDMDHENMFWYRQDPGLGLRLIYFSYDVKMKEKGDIPEGYSVSREKKERFSLILESASTNQTSMYLCASRPNPPNIKQYFGPGTRLTVT.